This T cell receptor (beta chain) was identified during a study of identical twins. MiXCR was run by TCRdb on the 5' RACE reads, yielding one entry per CDR3 protein. The profile covers 540,000 or so distinct CDR3 sequences, with approximately 20% appearing a single time and roughly 0.5% taken by the ten largest. The same data also contributed to another study, on yellow fever vaccine responses in identical twins.

The material sequenced was CD4+ T cells sorted from blood. This sequence originates from a woman under 30 in good health.

The CDR3 spells CASAQDRGAYRPLHF. In DNA, the CDR3 is TGTGCCAGCGCCCAGGACAGGGGAGCATATCGACCCCTCCACTTT. The chain couples TRBV10-3 to TRBJ1-6; the match to TRBD1 covers 9 bases. The length of the CDR3 is 15 residues. The germline gives CDR1 ENHRY, CDR2 SYGVKD. V shed 10 bases and J 12 bases; nucleotides not matched to a gene: 16.